Sequencing of this T cell receptor (beta chain) was carried out in a study of blood T cell repertoires in COVID-19. Assay: immunoSEQ multiplex PCR; the TCRdb copy retains only in-frame clones and omits some. The top ten clones hold approximately 5% of a sample with about 230,000 clones, 70% to 90% of them seen once. This clone was picked up one time. The Seattle patients, enrolled during active infection, were followed longitudinally. CDR1 is LNHDA, CDR2 SQIVND, per germline (reference sequence). V was shortened by 3 bases and J by 4 bases, with 30 bases between the two germline ends. The CDR3 loop spans 20 amino acids.

The sample comprised peripheral blood. The chain carries TRBV19 and TRBJ1-1, with TRBD1 as a possible D gene (5 bases). The clonotype comes from a man aged 50 to 60 with COVID-19, enrolled during active disease. The CDR3: CASSIWRPSYGRGHGTEAFF. The CDR3 DNA sequence: TGTGCCAGTAGTATTTGGAGACCCAGCTACGGCCGAGGACATGGCACTGAAGCTTTCTTT.